Below, 3 T cell receptor beta chains from the same sample are listed, as sequenced in a study of blood T cell repertoires in COVID-19. The table came from immunoSEQ multiplex PCR; TCRdb's copy has only in-frame clones and leaves some out. The profile covers about 220,000 clones, with 80% to 90% appearing a single time and about 2.3% taken by the ten largest. Sequenced material: peripheral blood. Receptors were obtained from a man aged 35 to 55 who had recovered from COVID-19.

This clone was found a few times. CDR3 sequence (DNA): TGCGCCAGCAGCCAAGCCCCTTCCGAAAAACTGTTTTTT. Its translation: CASSQAPSEKLFF. V is TRBV4-1 and J is TRBJ1-4; no definite D call. V gave up 1 base and J gave up 8 bases, with 8 bases separating them. The CDR3 consists of 13 residues. Germline V CDR1 and CDR2: MGHRA, YSYEKL.

This chain uses TRBV2 with TRBJ2-2; no firm D call. The ends were cut back, 4 bases at V and 8 bases at J, with 8 bases in the middle. The germline V gene encodes CDR1 SNHLY and CDR2 FYNNEI. The CDR3 is 12 residues long. CDR3 coding DNA: TGTGCCAGCAGTGCACAGCAAGGGGAGCTGTTTTTT. Encoded protein: CASSAQQGELFF.

The V gene is TRBV4-1, the J gene TRBJ1-6, with D uncertain. The CDR3 is 19 amino acids. The germline CDR1 and CDR2 sequences are MGHRA and YSYEKL. V lost 1 base and J lost 0, with 16 bases in between. The CDR3 loop reads CASSQVRATKGSYNSPLHF. Here the CDR3 DNA reads TGCGCCAGCAGCCAAGTGCGGGCCACCAAGGGCTCCTATAATTCACCCCTCCACTTT.